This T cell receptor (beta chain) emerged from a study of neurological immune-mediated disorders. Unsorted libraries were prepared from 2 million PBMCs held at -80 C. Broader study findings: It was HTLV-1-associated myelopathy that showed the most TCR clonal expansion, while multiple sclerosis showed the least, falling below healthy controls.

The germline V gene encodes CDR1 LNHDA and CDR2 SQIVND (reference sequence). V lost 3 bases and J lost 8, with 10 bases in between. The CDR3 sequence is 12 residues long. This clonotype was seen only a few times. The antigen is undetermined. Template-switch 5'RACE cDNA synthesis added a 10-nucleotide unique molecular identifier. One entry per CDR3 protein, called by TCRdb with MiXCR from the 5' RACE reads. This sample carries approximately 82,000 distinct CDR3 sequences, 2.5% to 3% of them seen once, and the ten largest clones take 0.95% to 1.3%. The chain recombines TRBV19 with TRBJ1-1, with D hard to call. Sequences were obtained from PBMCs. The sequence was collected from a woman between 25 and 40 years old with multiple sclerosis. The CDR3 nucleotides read TGTGCCAGTAGTATCGGTGGGGTGGAAGCTTTCTTT. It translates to CASSIGGVEAFF.